Listed below are T cell receptor beta chains from one sample, sequenced in a study of high-grade serous ovarian cancer treatment subgroups. Sequenced by immunoSEQ multiplex PCR; TCRdb stores in-frame clones only, minus some. The sample has about 16,000 clones, roughly nine tenths seen once. The sequencing input was tumor tissue. These receptors were collected from a human donor with high-grade serous ovarian cancer. Each CDR3 is given with its conserved first and last residue. The D gene is left open where the match is weak. A clone size is listed for some rows: how often the clone was seen (once, few, many), or a class if it is expanded.

D: TRBD1; J: TRBJ2-3; V: TRBV13; size: NA; CDR3: CASSLAGTGSTDTQYF; DNA: TGTGCCAGCAGCTTAGCCGGGACAGGTTCGACAGATACGCAGTATTTT
D: NA; J: TRBJ2-2; V: TRBV5-4; size: NA; CDR3: CASSLGQYTGELFF; DNA: TGTGCCAGCAGCTTGGGACAGTACACCGGGGAGCTGTTTTTT
D: NA; J: TRBJ1-2; V: TRBV23-1; size: NA; CDR3: CASSSRGFGYTF; DNA: TGCGCCAGCAGTTCCCGGGGGTTTGGCTACACCTTC
D: TRBD1; J: TRBJ1-4; V: TRBV4-1; size: NA; CDR3: CASSQEPDRGRIEEKLFF; DNA: TGCGCCAGCAGCCAAGAACCGGACAGGGGGCGGATTGAGGAAAAACTGTTTTTT
D: NA; J: TRBJ1-5; V: TRBV18; size: NA; CDR3: CASSSRRDQPQHF; DNA: TGTGCCAGCTCCTCCCGCAGGGATCAGCCCCAGCATTTT
D: TRBD1; J: TRBJ1-5; V: TRBV6-6; size: NA; CDR3: CASSYSSGGNQPQHF; DNA: TGTGCCAGCAGTTACTCGTCAGGGGGGAATCAGCCCCAGCATTTT
D: NA; J: TRBJ2-7; V: TRBV10-2; size: NA; CDR3: CASSKGPSSYEQYF; DNA: TGCGCCAGCAGTAAAGGCCCTAGCTCCTACGAGCAGTACTTC
D: NA; J: TRBJ2-6; V: TRBV4-1; size: NA; CDR3: CASSSRAGKSGANVLTF; DNA: TGCGCCAGCAGCTCGCGGGCGGGAAAGTCTGGGGCCAACGTCCTGACTTTC
D: NA; J: TRBJ1-6; V: TRBV10-1; size: NA; CDR3: CASSAEGANSPLHF; DNA: TGCGCCAGCAGTGCGGAAGGGGCTAATTCACCCCTCCACTTT
D: NA; J: TRBJ2-3; V: TRBV9; size: once; CDR3: CASSPSVGVLTDTQYF; DNA: TGTGCCAGCAGCCCTAGCGTGGGGGTCCTCACAGATACGCAGTATTTT
D: NA; J: TRBJ2-5; V: TRBV5-4; size: NA; CDR3: CASSAPSKPQYF; DNA: TGTGCCAGCAGCGCCCCTTCTAAGCCCCAGTACTTC
D: TRBD1; J: TRBJ2-5; V: TRBV9; size: few; CDR3: CASSVGTGERGTQYF; DNA: TGTGCCAGCAGCGTAGGAACAGGGGAAAGAGGGACCCAGTACTTC
D: TRBD1; J: TRBJ1-1; V: TRBV10-2; size: NA; CDR3: CASSGQGLNTEAFF; DNA: TGCGCCAGCAGTGGACAGGGCTTGAACACTGAAGCTTTCTTT
D: NA; J: TRBJ2-7; V: TRBV7-3; size: NA; CDR3: CASSLSQGSYEQYF; DNA: TGTGCCAGCAGCTTATCGCAGGGATCTTACGAGCAGTACTTC
D: TRBD1; J: TRBJ1-1; V: TRBV2; size: once; CDR3: CASSEGGPWGRGADTEAFF; DNA: TGTGCCAGCAGTGAAGGGGGGCCCTGGGGCAGGGGGGCGGACACTGAAGCTTTCTTT
D: NA; J: TRBJ1-2; V: TRBV2; size: NA; CDR3: CARRPESGGGSYGYTF; DNA: TGTGCCAGGAGGCCCGAGTCGGGCGGAGGAAGCTATGGCTACACCTTC
D: NA; J: TRBJ1-6; V: TRBV30; size: NA; CDR3: CAWSGTSSPLHF; DNA: TGTGCCTGGAGTGGAACATCCTCACCCCTCCACTTT
D: NA; J: TRBJ1-1; V: TRBV6-5; size: once; CDR3: CASMTRDKNTEAFF; DNA: TGTGCCAGCATGACGAGAGACAAGAACACTGAAGCTTTCTTT
D: NA; J: TRBJ1-5; V: TRBV6-6; size: NA; CDR3: CASSPEGGQPQHF; DNA: TGTGCCAGCAGCCCCGAGGGAGGCCAGCCCCAGCATTTT
D: TRBD1; J: TRBJ2-7; V: TRBV27; size: NA; CDR3: CASSLTGQYSYEQYF; DNA: TGTGCCAGCAGTCTCACGGGACAGTACTCCTACGAGCAGTACTTC
D: NA; J: TRBJ1-1; V: TRBV5-6; size: NA; CDR3: CASSPFGARGGTEAFF; DNA: TGTGCCAGCAGCCCCTTTGGGGCAAGGGGTGGCACTGAAGCTTTCTTT
D: NA; J: TRBJ2-4; V: TRBV6-1; size: NA; CDR3: CASNTAPSTNIQYF; DNA: TGTGCCAGCAATACAGCGCCCTCAACAAACATTCAGTACTTC
D: NA; J: TRBJ1-4; V: TRBV6-5; size: NA; CDR3: CASSYSFTGQHEKLFF; DNA: TGTGCCAGCAGTTACTCGTTTACAGGTCAACATGAAAAACTGTTTTTT
D: TRBD1; J: TRBJ2-7; V: TRBV29-1; size: once; CDR3: CSVVTGTGSYEQYF; DNA: TGCAGCGTTGTTACCGGGACAGGTTCCTACGAGCAGTACTTC
D: NA; J: TRBJ1-2; V: TRBV25-1; size: NA; CDR3: CASSDSGTRENYGYTF; DNA: TGTGCCAGCAGTGATTCCGGGACACGCGAAAACTATGGCTACACCTTC
D: TRBD1; J: TRBJ1-2; V: TRBV6-5; size: NA; CDR3: CASSWGGTGRNYGYTF; DNA: TGTGCCAGCAGTTGGGGTGGGACAGGGAGGAACTATGGCTACACCTTC
D: TRBD2; J: TRBJ2-2; V: TRBV18; size: NA; CDR3: CASSPSGGATGELFF; DNA: TGTGCCAGCTCACCAAGCGGGGGCGCGACTGGGGAGCTGTTTTTT
D: NA; J: TRBJ2-2; V: TRBV19; size: NA; CDR3: CASSGPWGVGTGELFF; DNA: TGTGCCAGTAGCGGACCCTGGGGGGTAGGGACCGGGGAGCTGTTTTTT
D: NA; J: TRBJ2-5; V: TRBV18; size: few; CDR3: CASSPLDSGETQYF; DNA: TGTGCCAGCTCACCCTTGGACAGTGGCGAGACCCAGTACTTC
D: TRBD1; J: TRBJ2-1; V: TRBV29-1; size: NA; CDR3: CSGARGQGVVYEQFF; DNA: TGCAGCGGCGCCCGGGGACAGGGGGTAGTCTATGAGCAGTTCTTC
D: NA; J: TRBJ1-1; V: TRBV10-3; size: NA; CDR3: CAISAELMNTEAFF; DNA: TGTGCCATCAGTGCTGAGCTCATGAACACTGAAGCTTTCTTT
D: NA; J: TRBJ1-3; V: TRBV6-1; size: NA; CDR3: CASSASGNTIYF; DNA: TGTGCCAGCAGTGCCTCTGGAAACACCATATATTTT
D: TRBD2; J: TRBJ2-5; V: TRBV5-1; size: NA; CDR3: CASSFLAGEETQYF; DNA: TGCGCCAGCAGCTTCCTAGCGGGGGAGGAGACCCAGTACTTC